This TCR beta chain emerged from a study of cytomegalovirus exposure and HLA in healthy donors. Looking at the study overall: The study placed 80% to 90% of its 398 genotyped donors in the Caucasian-associated ancestry cluster. Study findings and constraints: The authors confirmed in vitro that a few CMV-associated chains were specific for CMV antigens. When a later analysis compared HLA-associated TCR beta chains with equally common others, the HLA-associated chains turned out to be more clonally expanded and to have lower generation probabilities. The presence/absence work took it that sequencing depth was about the same across donors.

As concerns this clone: The antigen is unknown.

CDR1 is SNHLY and CDR2 is FYNNEI in the germline V gene. The CDR3 has 14 amino acids. V trimming: 6 bases; J trimming: 6 bases; junction bases outside the gene matches: 5. 13 Jbeta primers and 60 Vbeta primers were used for the PCR. Sequencing was performed with immunoSEQ multiplex PCR; in TCRdb, only in-frame clones are kept and a portion is missing. The repertoire includes 150,000 to 200,000 clones, roughly 90% of them detected once, and 1.1% sits in the top ten. The sequence came from a boy under 10 years old in good health and CMV-seronegative. The specimen sequenced was PBMCs. The chain joins TRBV2 to TRBJ1-4; 9 nucleotides line up with TRBD1. In DNA, the CDR3 is TGTGCCAGCAGGCCGGGACAGGGAGATGAAAAACTGTTTTTT. This translates into CASRPGQGDEKLFF.